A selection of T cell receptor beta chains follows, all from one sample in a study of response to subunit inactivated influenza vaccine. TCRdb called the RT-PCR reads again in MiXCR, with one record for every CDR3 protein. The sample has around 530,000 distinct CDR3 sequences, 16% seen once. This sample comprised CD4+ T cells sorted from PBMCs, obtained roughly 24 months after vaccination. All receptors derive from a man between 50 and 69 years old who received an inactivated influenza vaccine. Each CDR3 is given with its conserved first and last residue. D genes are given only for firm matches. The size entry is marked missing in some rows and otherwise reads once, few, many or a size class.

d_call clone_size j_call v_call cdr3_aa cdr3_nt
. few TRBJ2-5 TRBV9 CASSVFGDSGTQYF TGTGCCAGCAGCGTTTTCGGAGACTCCGGGACCCAGTACTTC
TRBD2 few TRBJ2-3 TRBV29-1 CSVLSGARQYF TGCAGCGTTCTTAGCGGGGCGAGACAGTATTTT
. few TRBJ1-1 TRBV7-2 CASSLVLGKAFF TGTGCCAGCAGCTTAGTTCTGGGTAAAGCTTTCTTT
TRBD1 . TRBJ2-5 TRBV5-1 CASSLAGTGKTQYF TGCGCCAGCAGCTTGGCGGGGACAGGGAAGACCCAGTACTTC
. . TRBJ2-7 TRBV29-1 CSVGFRLSSYEQYF TGCAGCGTTGGCTTCCGGTTAAGCTCCTACGAGCAGTACTTC
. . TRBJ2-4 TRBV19 CASRDNRFLAKNIQYF TGTGCCAGTAGAGACAACAGATTCCTAGCCAAAAACATTCAGTACTTC
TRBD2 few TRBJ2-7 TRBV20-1 CSASGLAGTSYEQYF TGCAGTGCTAGTGGGCTAGCGGGTACCTCCTACGAGCAGTACTTC
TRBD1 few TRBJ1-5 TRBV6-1 CASSGTGLEPQHF TGTGCCAGCAGTGGGACAGGGCTGGAGCCCCAGCATTTT
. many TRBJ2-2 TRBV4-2 CASSHVYRGTGELFF TGTGCCAGCAGCCATGTATACCGGGGCACCGGGGAGCTGTTTTTT
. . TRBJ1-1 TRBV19 CASRRKGQAPEAFF TGTGCCAGTAGGAGGAAGGGTCAGGCGCCTGAAGCTTTCTTT